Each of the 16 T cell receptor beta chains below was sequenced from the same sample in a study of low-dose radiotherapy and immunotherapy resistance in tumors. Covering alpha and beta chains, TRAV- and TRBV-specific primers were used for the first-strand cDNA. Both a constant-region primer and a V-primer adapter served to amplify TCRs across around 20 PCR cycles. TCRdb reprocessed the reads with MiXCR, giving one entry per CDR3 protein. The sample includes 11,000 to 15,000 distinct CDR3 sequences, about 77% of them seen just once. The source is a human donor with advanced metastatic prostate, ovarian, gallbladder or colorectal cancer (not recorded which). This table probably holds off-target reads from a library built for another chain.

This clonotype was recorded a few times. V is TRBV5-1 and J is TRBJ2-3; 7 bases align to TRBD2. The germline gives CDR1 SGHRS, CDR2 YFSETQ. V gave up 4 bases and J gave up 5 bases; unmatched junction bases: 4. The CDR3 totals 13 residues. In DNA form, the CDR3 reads TGCGCCAGCAGCGGGGGGGAAGGAGATACGCAGTATTTT. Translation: CASSGGEGDTQYF. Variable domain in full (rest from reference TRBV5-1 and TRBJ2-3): KAGVTQTPRYLIKTRGQQVTLSCSPISGHRSVSWYQQTPGQGLQFLFEYFSETQRNKGNFPGRFSGRQFSNSRSEMNVSTLELGDSALYLCASSGGEGDTQYFGPGTRLTVL.

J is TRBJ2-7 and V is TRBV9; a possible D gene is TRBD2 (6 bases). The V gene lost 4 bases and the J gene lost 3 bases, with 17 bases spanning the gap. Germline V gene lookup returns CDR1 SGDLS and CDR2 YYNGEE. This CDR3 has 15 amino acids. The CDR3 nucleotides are TGTGCCAGCAGCCGATCGGGGGACCGCCGCTACGAGCAGTACTTC. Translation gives CASSRSGDRRYEQYF.

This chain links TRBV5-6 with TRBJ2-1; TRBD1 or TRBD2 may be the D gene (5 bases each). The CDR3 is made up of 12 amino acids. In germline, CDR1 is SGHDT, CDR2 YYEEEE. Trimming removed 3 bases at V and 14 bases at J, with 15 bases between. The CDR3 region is CASSSPGRAEFF. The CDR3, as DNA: TGTGCCAGCAGCTCTCCGGGACGAGCCGAGTTCTTC.

CDR3 DNA sequence: TGTGCCAGCAGCCAAGGACGGACGGGCACAGATACGCAGTATTTT. Protein product: CASSQGRTGTDTQYF. The chain has TRBV3-1 and TRBJ2-3; D remains unclear. The CDR3 runs 15 residues. V was pared by 1 base and J by 1 base, with 9 bases between. Germline CDR1 reads LGHDT; CDR2 reads YNNKEL (reference sequence).

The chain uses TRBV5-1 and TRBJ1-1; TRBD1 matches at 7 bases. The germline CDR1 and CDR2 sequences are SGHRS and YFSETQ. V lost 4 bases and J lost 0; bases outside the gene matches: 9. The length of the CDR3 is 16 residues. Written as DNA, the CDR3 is TGCGCCAGCAGCCGTGATCAGGGGGGGATGAACACTGAAGCTTTCTTT. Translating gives CASSRDQGGMNTEAFF.

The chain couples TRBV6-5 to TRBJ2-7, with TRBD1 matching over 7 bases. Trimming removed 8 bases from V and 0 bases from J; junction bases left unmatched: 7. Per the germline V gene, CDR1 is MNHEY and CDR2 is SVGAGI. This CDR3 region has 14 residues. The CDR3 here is CASAPRDSSYEQYF. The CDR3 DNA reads TGTGCCAGCGCCCCCCGGGACAGCTCCTACGAGCAGTACTTC.

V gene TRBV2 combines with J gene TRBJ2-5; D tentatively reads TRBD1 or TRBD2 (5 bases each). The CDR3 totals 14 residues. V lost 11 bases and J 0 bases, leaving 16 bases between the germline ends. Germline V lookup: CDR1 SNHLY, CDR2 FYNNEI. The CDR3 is CAGGRVLHQETQYF. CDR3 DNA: TGTGCCGGGGGAAGGGTCTTGCACCAAGAGACCCAGTACTTC.

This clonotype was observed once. CDR3 region: CSVEEGGRGTGELFF. CDR3 sequence (DNA): TGCAGCGTTGAAGAAGGCGGGCGGGGTACCGGGGAGCTGTTTTTT. The chain is built from TRBV29-1 and TRBJ2-2; a weak D match, TRBD2 (6 bases). The V gene lost 0 bases and the J gene lost 5 bases, with 13 bases spanning the gap. Germline V gene sequence: CDR1 SQVTM, CDR2 ANQGSEA. This CDR3 is 15 amino acids long.

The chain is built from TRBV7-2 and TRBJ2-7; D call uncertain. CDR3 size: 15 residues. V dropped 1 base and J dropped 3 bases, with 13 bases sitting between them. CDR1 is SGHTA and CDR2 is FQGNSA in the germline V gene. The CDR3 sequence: CASSLGASDGYEQYF. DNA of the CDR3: TGTGCCAGCAGCTTAGGTGCTTCAGACGGCTACGAGCAGTACTTC.

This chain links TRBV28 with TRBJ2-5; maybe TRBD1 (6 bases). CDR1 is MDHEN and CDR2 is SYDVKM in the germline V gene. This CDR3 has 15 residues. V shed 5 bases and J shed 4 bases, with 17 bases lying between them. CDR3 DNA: TGTGCCAGCAGTCCTACAGGGATTATAGGAGAGACCCAGTACTTC. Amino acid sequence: CASSPTGIIGETQYF.

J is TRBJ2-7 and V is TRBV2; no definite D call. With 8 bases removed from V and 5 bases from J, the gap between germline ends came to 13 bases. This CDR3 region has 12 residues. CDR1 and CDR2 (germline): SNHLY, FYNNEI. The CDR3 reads CASGVNRDEQYF. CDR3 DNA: TGTGCCAGCGGGGTCAACAGAGACGAGCAGTACTTC.

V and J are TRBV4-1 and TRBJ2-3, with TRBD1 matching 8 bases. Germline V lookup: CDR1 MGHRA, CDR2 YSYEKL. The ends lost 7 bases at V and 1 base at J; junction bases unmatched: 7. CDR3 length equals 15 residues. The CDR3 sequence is CASTPDRARTDTQYF. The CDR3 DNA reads TGCGCCAGCACCCCGGACAGGGCACGCACAGATACGCAGTATTTT.

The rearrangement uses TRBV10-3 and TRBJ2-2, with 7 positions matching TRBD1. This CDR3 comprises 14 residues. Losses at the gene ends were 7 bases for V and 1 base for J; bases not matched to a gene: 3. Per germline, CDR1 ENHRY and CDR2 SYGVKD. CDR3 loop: CAIMQGVNTGELFF. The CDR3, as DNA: TGTGCCATCATGCAGGGGGTGAACACCGGGGAGCTGTTTTTT.

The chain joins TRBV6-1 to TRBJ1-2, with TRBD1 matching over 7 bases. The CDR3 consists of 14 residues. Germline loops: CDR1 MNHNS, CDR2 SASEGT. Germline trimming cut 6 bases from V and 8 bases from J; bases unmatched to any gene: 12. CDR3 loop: CASSLQGITSGYTF. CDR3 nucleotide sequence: TGTGCCAGCAGCCTACAGGGGATCACTAGCGGCTACACCTTC.

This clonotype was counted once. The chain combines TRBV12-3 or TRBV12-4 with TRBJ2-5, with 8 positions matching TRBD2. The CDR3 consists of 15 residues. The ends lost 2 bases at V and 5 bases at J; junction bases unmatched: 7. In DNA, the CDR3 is TGTGCCAGCAGTTTATTAGCGGGGTTATCCGAGACCCAGTACTTC. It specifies CASSLLAGLSETQYF.

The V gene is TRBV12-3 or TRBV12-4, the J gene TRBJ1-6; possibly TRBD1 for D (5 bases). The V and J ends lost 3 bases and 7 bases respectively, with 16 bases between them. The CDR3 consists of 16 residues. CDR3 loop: CASSLSPGHRNSPLHF. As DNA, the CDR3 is TGTGCCAGCAGTTTGTCGCCGGGGCATAGGAATTCACCCCTCCACTTT.